The entry below gives a single T cell receptor beta chain sequence along with its context. The junction differs from germline at one of its ends, possibly a read error. The sample is drawn from a study of blood T cells in healthy people across ages. A second PCR of 7 to 11 cycles used a sample-barcoded 5' primer and a J-beta primer mix. In TCRdb, the 5' RACE reads were re-called with MiXCR into one record per CDR3 protein. The sample yields hundreds of thousands of distinct CDR3 sequences, about half seen once. From germline, CDR1 is SGHTA and CDR2 FQGNSA. The CDR3 contains 15 residues. Sequenced material: blood. The sequence was obtained from a man older than 75 in good health. The chain combines TRBV7-2 with TRBJ2-1; D gene uncertain. Here the CDR3 reads CASSSGLRSYSEQFF. For the CDR3, the DNA is TGTGCCAGCAGCTCCGGTTTACGATCCTACAGTGAGCAGTTCTTC.